The TCR beta chain under discussion was sequenced for a study of cytomegalovirus exposure and HLA in healthy donors. The study ran its PCR with 60 Vbeta and 13 Jbeta primers. Clones were read by immunoSEQ multiplex PCR, and TCRdb kept only the in-frame ones, dropping some. This sample has about 160,000 clones, with roughly 84% found just once. CDR3 length: 14 residues. The germline CDR1 and CDR2 sequences are SGHNT and YYREEE (reference sequence). Trimming removed 4 bases at V and 4 bases at J, with 14 bases between. The receptor comes from a boy aged 2 to 10 in good health and CMV-seronegative. The sequenced material came from PBMCs. The chain uses TRBV5-4 and TRBJ1-1, with D possibly being TRBD1 (5 bases). This chain's CDR3 is CASSKGGGITEAFF. The CDR3 region has the DNA TGTGCCAGCAGCAAGGGCGGGGGAATCACTGAAGCTTTCTTT.